One sample yielded the 10 T cell receptor beta chains listed below, sequenced in a study of identical twins (dated by TCRdb to 2015 to 2016). The receptor library was made with 5' RACE. Sequenced on an Illumina HiSeq 2000. In TCRdb, the public reads were trimmed at Q25 with fastp and aligned with MiXCR, with productive beta chains retained. Here each entry gathers all rows of one CDR3 protein and keeps the most common genes and DNA. The sample table shows about 690,000 distinct CDR3 sequences, and approximately 6.1% are seen once. Together, the top ten hold around 2% of the sample. Sample: naive T cells sorted from blood. In the paper's terms, the cell subset or site label means: cells isolated with a human naive T-cell isolation kit. The receptors come from a man in his late teens or twenties in good health.

This clonotype was seen at least ten times. This rearrangement joins TRBV24-1 to TRBJ2-1, with TRBD1 matching 10 bases. The CDR3 covers 16 residues. CDR1 is KGHDR, CDR2 SFDVKD, per germline. The ends lost 4 bases at V and 11 bases at J; junction bases unmatched: 13. The chain's CDR3 is CATSDGEGDRGIQQFF. CDR3 bases: TGTGCCACCAGTGACGGTGAGGGGGACAGGGGAATCCAGCAGTTCTTC.

This clonotype was observed a few times. The genes are TRBV4-3 and TRBJ2-6, with a weak D call TRBD1 (6 bases). The V gene lost 1 base and the J gene lost 1 base, with 17 bases spanning the gap. The CDR3 extends over 19 amino acids. Per germline, CDR1 LGHNA and CDR2 YSLEER. The CDR3: CASSQVVQGFKSGANVLTF. In nucleotides, the CDR3 is TGCGCCAGCAGCCAAGTCGTACAGGGTTTCAAATCTGGGGCCAACGTCCTGACTTTC.

CDR3 sequence (DNA): TGTGCCAGCACCTCCCTTCGGTCTAGCGGGAGAACTGGGGCCAACGTCCTGACTTTC. This translates into CASTSLRSSGRTGANVLTF. The J gene is TRBJ2-6, the V gene TRBV11-2, with TRBD2 identical over 10 bases. This CDR3 is 19 amino acids long. Losses at the gene ends were 7 bases for V and 2 bases for J; bases not matched to a gene: 14. Germline loops: CDR1 SGHAT, CDR2 FQNNGV.

This clonotype was observed many times. The chain couples TRBV12-3 or TRBV12-4 to TRBJ2-2, with D possibly called TRBD1 or TRBD2 (5 bases each). Trimming left V 7 bases short and J 7 bases short, with 16 bases between. This CDR3 spans 14 amino acids. The chain's CDR3 is CASKEGEISGELFF. The CDR3 DNA reads as TGTGCCAGCAAAGAAGGGGAGATTAGCGGGGAGCTGTTTTTT.

The table lists this clonotype with many counts. The V and J genes are TRBV6-2 or TRBV6-3 and TRBJ2-7; D is possibly TRBD2 (6 bases). The germline V gene has CDR1 MNHEY and CDR2 SVGEGT. Trimming removed 8 bases at V and 3 bases at J, with 17 bases between. This CDR3 has 14 residues. CDR3 amino acids: CASGEYGRSYEQYF. DNA for the CDR3: TGTGCCAGCGGGGAGTACGGGAGAAGCTACGAGCAGTACTTC.

This clonotype was seen ten or more times. The chain uses TRBV6-5 and TRBJ2-3; D unresolved. The CDR3 runs 14 residues. The ends were cut back, 4 bases at V and 3 bases at J, with 11 bases in the middle. Germline V gene lookup returns CDR1 MNHEY and CDR2 SVGAGI. CDR3 DNA sequence: TGTGCCAGCAGTTGGTACAGTGATACAGATACGCAGTATTTT. Protein sequence: CASSWYSDTDTQYF.

Comment on this clonotype: With a much larger clone just one base away, this may be a read error. The chain carries TRBV10-2 and TRBJ2-1; D is ambiguous. Germline loops: CDR1 WSHSY, CDR2 SAAADI. The CDR3 loop spans 12 amino acids. The CDR3 DNA reads TGCGCCAGCAGTGAAGTTGTCTATGAGCAGATCTTC. Protein: CASSEVVYEQIF.

This clonotype occurred many times. The V gene is TRBV29-1, the J gene TRBJ2-7, with 7 bases lining up with TRBD1. J was trimmed by 4 bases and V by 1 base; bases with no gene match: 4. From germline, CDR1 is SQVTM and CDR2 ANQGSEA. This CDR3 is built from 13 residues. The CDR3: CSVEGTGAYEQYF. The CDR3 DNA sequence: TGCAGCGTTGAAGGGACAGGCGCATACGAGCAGTACTTC.

This clonotype has ten or more counts. The DNA of the CDR3 is TGTGCCAGCAGCGGGACTAGCGGGAGGAATGAGCAGTTCTTC. Protein sequence: CASSGTSGRNEQFF. The genes are TRBV27 and TRBJ2-1, with 15 bases matching TRBD2. Per germline, CDR1 MNHEY and CDR2 SMNVEV (reference sequence). V gave up 6 bases and J gave up 7 bases; unmatched junction bases: 1. The CDR3 covers 14 residues.

This clonotype was recorded many times. The gene calls are TRBV7-2 and TRBJ2-1, with 10 bases aligning to TRBD2. Germline trimming cut 5 bases from V and 4 bases from J; bases unmatched to any gene: 8. This CDR3 contains 16 residues. CDR1 and CDR2 (germline): SGHTA, FQGNSA. The CDR3 nucleotides are TGTGCCAGCAGCGCAACCGGGACTAGCGTTTACAATGAGCAGTTCTTC. It is translated as CASSATGTSVYNEQFF.